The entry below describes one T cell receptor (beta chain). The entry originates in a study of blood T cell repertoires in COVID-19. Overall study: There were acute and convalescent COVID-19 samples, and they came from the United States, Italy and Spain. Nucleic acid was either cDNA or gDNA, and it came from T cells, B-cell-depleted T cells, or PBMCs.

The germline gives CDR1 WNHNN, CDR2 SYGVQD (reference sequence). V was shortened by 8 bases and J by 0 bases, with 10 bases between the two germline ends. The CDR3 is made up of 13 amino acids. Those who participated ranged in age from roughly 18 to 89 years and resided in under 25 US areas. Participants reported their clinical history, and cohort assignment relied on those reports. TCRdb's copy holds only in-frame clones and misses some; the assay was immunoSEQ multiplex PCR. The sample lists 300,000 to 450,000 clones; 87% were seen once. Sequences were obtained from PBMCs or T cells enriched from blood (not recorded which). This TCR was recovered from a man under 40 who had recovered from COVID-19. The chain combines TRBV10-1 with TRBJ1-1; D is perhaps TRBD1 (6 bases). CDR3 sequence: CASDQGLNTEAFF. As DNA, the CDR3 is TGCGCCAGCGATCAGGGGTTGAACACTGAAGCTTTCTTT.